A selection of T cell receptor beta chains follows, all from one sample in a study of blood T cell repertoires in COVID-19. Clones were sequenced by immunoSEQ multiplex PCR, and TCRdb holds only the in-frame ones, with some missing. This table holds 250,000 or so clones, 83% found once. Sequencing was performed on PBMCs or T cells enriched from blood (not recorded which). Source of these receptors: a woman aged 40 to 50 who had been exposed to COVID-19. Both conserved end residues are part of each CDR3. The D gene is left open where the match is weak. The size entry is marked missing in some rows and otherwise reads once, few, many or a size class.

J gene: TRBJ1-1
clone size: -
D gene: -
V gene: TRBV27
CDR3 DNA: TGTGCCAGCAGTTTATTCGGGGGTGAGGCTTTCTTT
CDR3 protein: CASSLFGGEAFF

J gene: TRBJ1-1
clone size: -
D gene: -
V gene: TRBV4-2
CDR3 DNA: TGTGCCAGCAGCCAGCGGAGGGTGAACACTGAAGCTTTCTTT
CDR3 protein: CASSQRRVNTEAFF

J gene: TRBJ1-4
clone size: -
D gene: TRBD1
V gene: TRBV28
CDR3 DNA: TGTGCCAGCAGCCGAAACAGGGGGCATAATGAAAAACTGTTTTTT
CDR3 protein: CASSRNRGHNEKLFF

J gene: TRBJ1-1
clone size: many
D gene: -
V gene: TRBV7-3
CDR3 DNA: TGTGCCAGCAGCTTAAATTCCAGGGACACTGAAGCTTTCTTT
CDR3 protein: CASSLNSRDTEAFF

J gene: TRBJ1-6
clone size: -
D gene: -
V gene: TRBV28
CDR3 DNA: TGTGCCAGCAGTGCTGGGGGCGCCGGTTCACCCCTCCACTTT
CDR3 protein: CASSAGGAGSPLHF

J gene: TRBJ2-1
clone size: -
D gene: TRBD1
V gene: TRBV9
CDR3 DNA: TGTGCCAGCAGCGTAGAGGGGGCGGGGACAGGGGTCAATGAGCAGTTCTTC
CDR3 protein: CASSVEGAGTGVNEQFF

J gene: TRBJ2-7
clone size: -
D gene: TRBD1
V gene: TRBV12-3/TRBV12-4
CDR3 DNA: TGTGCCAGCAGTCATGGGACAGCCGAGCAGTACTTC
CDR3 protein: CASSHGTAEQYF

J gene: TRBJ2-3
clone size: -
D gene: -
V gene: TRBV6-5
CDR3 DNA: TGTGCCAGCAGTCCTAGCGAAGCGCAGTATTTT
CDR3 protein: CASSPSEAQYF

J gene: TRBJ1-2
clone size: -
D gene: -
V gene: TRBV4-2
CDR3 DNA: TGTGCCAGCAGCCAAGAACCCCCGGGTAGCTATGGCTACACCTTC
CDR3 protein: CASSQEPPGSYGYTF

J gene: TRBJ1-4
clone size: -
D gene: TRBD1
V gene: TRBV28
CDR3 DNA: TGTGCCAGCTGCGGACTATCCGGGACAGAGAGCAATGAAAAACTGTTTTTT
CDR3 protein: CASCGLSGTESNEKLFF

J gene: TRBJ1-4
clone size: once
D gene: TRBD1
V gene: TRBV5-6
CDR3 DNA: TGTGCCAGCAGCGGGACAGGTAATCGTGAAAAACTGTTTTTT
CDR3 protein: CASSGTGNREKLFF

J gene: TRBJ1-4
clone size: -
D gene: -
V gene: TRBV28
CDR3 DNA: TGTGCCAGCTTCGGGGGGCCTAGCGGAAAACTGTTTTTT
CDR3 protein: CASFGGPSGKLFF

J gene: TRBJ2-1
clone size: -
D gene: TRBD2
V gene: TRBV7-8
CDR3 DNA: TGTGCCAGCTTAAGCGGGACTAGCACCTACAATGAGCAGTTCTTC
CDR3 protein: CASLSGTSTYNEQFF

J gene: TRBJ2-7
clone size: -
D gene: TRBD1
V gene: TRBV7-9
CDR3 DNA: TGTGCCAGCAGCCTGGACAGGCGGTACGAGCAGTACTTC
CDR3 protein: CASSLDRRYEQYF

J gene: TRBJ2-6
clone size: -
D gene: -
V gene: TRBV24-1
CDR3 DNA: TGTGCCACCAGTGACCGGGGGTCTGGGGCCAACGTCCTGACTTTC
CDR3 protein: CATSDRGSGANVLTF

J gene: TRBJ1-2
clone size: -
D gene: TRBD1
V gene: TRBV5-5
CDR3 DNA: TGTGCCAGCAGCTCACAGGGGGCGCGGGGCTACACCTTC
CDR3 protein: CASSSQGARGYTF

J gene: TRBJ1-1
clone size: -
D gene: -
V gene: TRBV4-1
CDR3 DNA: TGCGCCAGCAGCCAGGGCGGTTTCGCGGGAGCTTTCTTT
CDR3 protein: CASSQGGFAGAFF

J gene: TRBJ1-5
clone size: -
D gene: -
V gene: TRBV12-5
CDR3 DNA: TGTGCTAGTGGTAAGGGGTATCAGCCCCAGCATTTT
CDR3 protein: CASGKGYQPQHF

J gene: TRBJ1-1
clone size: -
D gene: -
V gene: TRBV13
CDR3 DNA: TGTGCCAGCAGCTTAGCTCAACAAACGGACAGGAACACTGAAGCTTTCTTT
CDR3 protein: CASSLAQQTDRNTEAFF

J gene: TRBJ1-1
clone size: -
D gene: -
V gene: TRBV12-3/TRBV12-4
CDR3 DNA: TGTGCCAGCAGTCCCGATTCGGGGGAAGCTTTCTTT
CDR3 protein: CASSPDSGEAFF

J gene: TRBJ2-1
clone size: -
D gene: TRBD1
V gene: TRBV7-9
CDR3 DNA: TGTGCCAGCAGCCCTATTAGGGGGCTCTACAATGAGCAGTTCTTC
CDR3 protein: CASSPIRGLYNEQFF

J gene: TRBJ2-1
clone size: once
D gene: -
V gene: TRBV11-2
CDR3 DNA: TGTGCCAGCAGCTCCGGCACGGGGGTGCTCTACAATGAGCAGTTCTTC
CDR3 protein: CASSSGTGVLYNEQFF

J gene: TRBJ1-2
clone size: -
D gene: -
V gene: TRBV29-1
CDR3 DNA: TGCAGCGTTGAAAGCTGGGACTGGGGAGCTAACTATGGCTACACCTTC
CDR3 protein: CSVESWDWGANYGYTF

J gene: TRBJ2-2
clone size: -
D gene: TRBD1
V gene: TRBV4-1
CDR3 DNA: TGCGCCAGCAGCCTTTTAGGGACAGGGAGTAACACCGGGGAGCTGTTTTTT
CDR3 protein: CASSLLGTGSNTGELFF

J gene: TRBJ2-1
clone size: once
D gene: TRBD1
V gene: TRBV7-2
CDR3 DNA: TGTGCCAGCCGCCCTACAGGGGCTCTATACAATGAGCAGTTCTTC
CDR3 protein: CASRPTGALYNEQFF

J gene: TRBJ2-5
clone size: -
D gene: TRBD2
V gene: TRBV7-2
CDR3 DNA: TGTGCCAGCAGCCCGCGGGGGGGGCGGGGGACCAGCCAAGAGACCCAGTACTTC
CDR3 protein: CASSPRGGRGTSQETQYF

J gene: TRBJ1-2
clone size: -
D gene: -
V gene: TRBV28
CDR3 DNA: TGTGCCAGCAGTCGGTTCCCGGGACAAACCTATGGCTACACCTTC
CDR3 protein: CASSRFPGQTYGYTF

J gene: TRBJ2-6
clone size: -
D gene: TRBD1
V gene: TRBV28
CDR3 DNA: TGTGCCAGCAATGTACCGGGACAGGGGGCGTTCGGGGCCAACGTCCTGACTTTC
CDR3 protein: CASNVPGQGAFGANVLTF

J gene: TRBJ2-7
clone size: -
D gene: -
V gene: TRBV28
CDR3 DNA: TGTGCCAGCAGTCTCGACAGCATAACCTACGAGCAGTACTTC
CDR3 protein: CASSLDSITYEQYF

J gene: TRBJ1-1
clone size: -
D gene: -
V gene: TRBV14
CDR3 DNA: TGTGCCAGCAGCCGAGGGAACACTGAAGCTTTCTTT
CDR3 protein: CASSRGNTEAFF

J gene: TRBJ2-7
clone size: -
D gene: -
V gene: TRBV5-8
CDR3 DNA: TGTGCCGACGGACAGTTGGAACCTCGGCAGTACTTC
CDR3 protein: CADGQLEPRQYF

J gene: TRBJ1-5
clone size: -
D gene: -
V gene: TRBV11-2
CDR3 DNA: TGTGCCAGCAGCTTAGTGACGGACCGGGGTCAGCCCCAGCATTTT
CDR3 protein: CASSLVTDRGQPQHF

J gene: TRBJ1-1
clone size: -
D gene: TRBD1
V gene: TRBV7-2
CDR3 DNA: TGTGCCAGCAGCTCCGTCAGGGGGGCGAACACTGAAGCTTTCTTT
CDR3 protein: CASSSVRGANTEAFF

J gene: TRBJ1-1
clone size: -
D gene: TRBD1
V gene: TRBV5-1
CDR3 DNA: TGCGCCAGCAGCTCACACAACGGACAGGGGGGCACTGAAGCTTTCTTT
CDR3 protein: CASSSHNGQGGTEAFF

J gene: TRBJ1-6
clone size: few
D gene: -
V gene: TRBV7-9
CDR3 DNA: TGTGCCAGCAGCTTAGGATTGGCACGCTATAATTCACCCCTCCACTTT
CDR3 protein: CASSLGLARYNSPLHF

J gene: TRBJ1-5
clone size: -
D gene: TRBD1
V gene: TRBV5-1
CDR3 DNA: TGCGCCAGCAGCCTGGGACAGGGCCATCAGCCCCAGCATTTT
CDR3 protein: CASSLGQGHQPQHF

J gene: TRBJ2-2
clone size: -
D gene: TRBD2
V gene: TRBV3-1/TRBV3-2
CDR3 DNA: TGTGCCAGCAAACGGACTAGCGGGGGGGTGGGCGGGGAGCTGTTTTTT
CDR3 protein: CASKRTSGGVGGELFF

J gene: TRBJ2-7
clone size: -
D gene: TRBD1
V gene: TRBV2
CDR3 DNA: TGTGCCAGCAGTCAAACAGGGGGAAGAGGGAACTACGAGCAGTACTTC
CDR3 protein: CASSQTGGRGNYEQYF

J gene: TRBJ1-1
clone size: -
D gene: -
V gene: TRBV7-9
CDR3 DNA: TGTGCCAGCAGCTTAGTCGTCGACACTGAAGCTTTCTTT
CDR3 protein: CASSLVVDTEAFF

J gene: TRBJ2-1
clone size: -
D gene: TRBD2
V gene: TRBV19
CDR3 DNA: TGTGCCAGTCGAGAGAGCGGGGGGGGGCACAATGAGCAGTTCTTC
CDR3 protein: CASRESGGGHNEQFF

J gene: TRBJ1-6
clone size: -
D gene: TRBD1
V gene: TRBV2
CDR3 DNA: TGTGCCAGCAGTAGGGACAGGGGTTCACCCCTCCACTTT
CDR3 protein: CASSRDRGSPLHF

J gene: TRBJ2-2
clone size: -
D gene: TRBD1
V gene: TRBV25-1
CDR3 DNA: TGTGCCAGCAGTGTGACAGGGGTAGACACCGGGGAGCTGTTTTTT
CDR3 protein: CASSVTGVDTGELFF